The 21 T cell receptor beta chains reported below all come from one sample, sequenced in a study of blood T cell repertoires in COVID-19. Measured with immunoSEQ multiplex PCR; TCRdb has only the in-frame clones, and not every one. Of approximately 300,000 clones in the sample, roughly 85% were seen once. Material for sequencing was PBMCs or T cells enriched from blood (not recorded which). The source is a woman aged 25-40 years who had been exposed to COVID-19.

The chain has TRBV30 and TRBJ1-1; 8 bases map to TRBD1. The germline CDR1 and CDR2 sequences are GTSNPN and SVGIG (reference sequence). CDR3 size: 14 residues. The ends lost 0 bases at V and 3 bases at J; junction bases unmatched: 3. This CDR3 is CAWSVQGVDTEAFF. CDR3 DNA: TGTGCCTGGAGTGTACAGGGGGTGGACACTGAAGCTTTCTTT.

The chain employs TRBV7-9 and TRBJ1-6; D not certain. The V end was cut by 5 bases, the J end by 6 bases, with 8 bases between. Germline CDR1 and CDR2: SEHNR and FQNEAQ (reference sequence). The CDR3 totals 13 residues. DNA of the CDR3: TGTGCCAGCAGCGGGCCCCTTAATTCACCCCTCCACTTT. This codes for CASSGPLNSPLHF.

The chain carries TRBV10-3 and TRBJ1-1, with 8 bases fitting TRBD1. This CDR3 region has 15 residues. Per the germline V gene, CDR1 is ENHRY and CDR2 is SYGVKD. The ends lost 4 bases at V and 0 bases at J; junction bases unmatched: 4. The CDR3 nucleotides are TGTGCCATCAGTGGGACAGGGAGGATGAACACTGAAGCTTTCTTT. Its protein is CAISGTGRMNTEAFF.

This clone occurred a few times. The V call is TRBV2, the J call TRBJ2-3; D is possibly TRBD1 (5 bases). CDR3 size: 13 residues. Germline V gives CDR1 SNHLY, CDR2 FYNNEI. With 8 bases removed from V and 2 bases from J, the gap between germline ends came to 11 bases. CDR3 sequence (DNA): TGTGCCAGCGGGGCAGGTTACACAGATACGCAGTATTTT. Translation: CASGAGYTDTQYF.

This sequence joins TRBV4-1 and TRBJ2-7; tentative D call: TRBD1 (5 bases). CDR1 and CDR2 from the germline V gene are MGHRA and YSYEKL. The CDR3 covers 14 residues. With 0 bases removed from V and 2 bases from J, the gap between germline ends came to 8 bases. DNA for the CDR3: TGCGCCAGCAGCCAAGATCAGGGCACCTACGAGCAGTACTTC. Translated: CASSQDQGTYEQYF.

This chain connects TRBV5-5 to TRBJ1-1; possibly TRBD1 for D (5 bases). Germline CDR1 SGHKS, CDR2 YYEKEE (reference sequence). Deletions cut 2 bases from V and 6 bases from J, with 14 bases between. This CDR3 comprises 14 residues. As DNA, the CDR3 is TGTGCCAGCAGCTTCCGGGGCGGGAGGTCTGAAGCTTTCTTT. It yields the protein CASSFRGGRSEAFF.

The chain is built from TRBV10-3 and TRBJ2-1, with 11 bases matching TRBD2. The CDR3 is 18 residues long. The V segment lost 0 bases and the J segment 8 bases; nucleotides outside the gene matches: 12. Germline-derived CDR1 and CDR2 are ENHRY and SYGVKD. DNA of the CDR3: TGTGCCATCAGTGAGTCGGGACCGACTAGCGGGAAGTGGGATGAGCAGTTCTTC. Amino acids: CAISESGPTSGKWDEQFF.

The J gene is TRBJ1-2, the V gene TRBV30; possibly TRBD1 for D (5 bases). CDR3 length: 11 amino acids. Germline V CDR1 and CDR2: GTSNPN, SVGIG (reference sequence). The ends were cut back, 4 bases at V and 7 bases at J, with 10 bases in the middle. The CDR3 nucleotides read TGTGCCTGGAAGCAGGGAGGTGGCTACACCTTC. This codes for CAWKQGGGYTF.

This clone has more than one count but fewer than ten. The J gene is TRBJ2-2, the V gene TRBV5-4, with 9 bases fitting TRBD1. V gave up 5 bases and J gave up 6 bases; unmatched junction bases: 11. The CDR3 consists of 16 residues. The V gene's germline CDR1 is SGHNT and CDR2 YYREEE (reference sequence). CDR3: CASRSGTGFQAGELFF. The CDR3, as DNA: TGTGCCAGCAGATCCGGGACAGGGTTCCAGGCCGGGGAGCTGTTTTTT.

The chain carries TRBV28 and TRBJ1-4; 10 nucleotides agree with TRBD1. Germline V gives CDR1 MDHEN, CDR2 SYDVKM. The CDR3 contains 12 residues. With V trimmed by 2 bases and J by 17 bases, 5 bases remained unmatched. CDR3 protein: CASSLGTGANFF. As DNA, the CDR3 is TGTGCCAGCAGTTTAGGGACAGGGGCTAATTTTTTT.

This clone was seen only a few times. The chain is built from TRBV5-1 and TRBJ2-1; weak D call: TRBD1 (5 bases). The CDR3 is 15 residues long. Germline V gene lookup returns CDR1 SGHRS and CDR2 YFSETQ. The V gene lost 3 bases and the J gene lost 3 bases, with 13 bases spanning the gap. The CDR3 protein is CASSSAQGGYNEQFF. The CDR3 DNA sequence: TGCGCCAGCAGCTCGGCGCAGGGTGGCTACAATGAGCAGTTCTTC.

The chain recombines TRBV7-3 with TRBJ2-1, with 9 positions matching TRBD2. The CDR3 length is 16 residues. CDR1 SGHTA and CDR2 FQGTGA come from the germline V gene. The ends lost 1 base at V and 3 bases at J; junction bases unmatched: 4. CDR3 sequence reads: CASSLNSGGSYNEQFF. In nucleotides, the CDR3 is TGTGCCAGCAGCTTAAATAGCGGGGGAAGCTACAATGAGCAGTTCTTC.

The rearrangement joins TRBV4-2 to TRBJ2-5, with D possibly TRBD2 on 6 matching bases. Trimming shortened V by 3 bases and J by 0 bases, and 8 bases separated the two germline ends. This CDR3 has 14 amino acids. Per germline, CDR1 LGHNA and CDR2 YNFKEQ. The CDR3 DNA reads TGTGCCAGCAGCCAGGGGGACTACCAAGAGACCCAGTACTTC. Translation gives CASSQGDYQETQYF.

This chain links TRBV7-3 with TRBJ1-1; D remains unclear. Germline assignment: CDR1 SGHTA and CDR2 FQGTGA. Trimming removed 4 bases at V and 7 bases at J, with 10 bases between. The CDR3 extends over 12 amino acids. CDR3 sequence: CASSSPGGEAFF. The CDR3 DNA reads TGTGCCAGCAGCTCCCCCGGAGGTGAAGCTTTCTTT.

The chain has TRBV2 and TRBJ2-7; D possibly corresponds to TRBD2 (6 bases). The V end was cut by 6 bases, the J end by 2 bases, with 11 bases between. CDR3 length equals 13 residues. The germline V gene encodes CDR1 SNHLY and CDR2 FYNNEI. The CDR3 is CASSRDSAYEQYF. As DNA, the CDR3 is TGTGCCAGCAGCCGGGACTCAGCCTACGAGCAGTACTTC.

V is TRBV5-4 and J is TRBJ1-4; 8 bases align to TRBD1. CDR1 SGHNT and CDR2 YYREEE come from the germline V gene (reference sequence). The V and J ends lost 4 bases and 8 bases, in that order; junction bases with no gene match: 4. The CDR3 has 13 residues. DNA of the CDR3: TGTGCCAGCAGCCGACAGGGGAACGAAAAACTGTTTTTT. It specifies CASSRQGNEKLFF.

The chain employs TRBV5-1 and TRBJ2-7; 9 bases are shared with TRBD2. CDR1 SGHRS and CDR2 YFSETQ come from the germline V gene. The CDR3 totals 14 residues. With V trimmed by 4 bases and J by 4 bases, 6 bases remained unmatched. The CDR3 bases are TGCGCCAGCAGCACCGGGACTAGCTTGTACGAGCAGTACTTC. Its translation is CASSTGTSLYEQYF. The full variable domain, its missing parts supplied by reference TRBV5-1 and TRBJ2-7, is KAGVTQTPRYLIKTRGQQVTLSCSPISGHRSVSWYQQTPGQGLQFLFEYFSETQRNKGNFPGRFSGRQFSNSRSEMNVSTLELGDSALYLCASSTGTSLYEQYFGPGTRLTVT.

This clone has more than one count but fewer than ten. This rearrangement joins TRBV12-3 or TRBV12-4 to TRBJ1-1, with 7 bases that match TRBD1. The CDR3 spans 11 residues. V shed 4 bases, J shed 10 bases, and the junction held 3 bases outside the gene matches. CDR3 loop: CASSSRQGAFF. CDR3 coding DNA: TGTGCCAGCAGTTCGCGACAGGGAGCTTTCTTT.

V is TRBV28 and J is TRBJ1-5, with 12 bases identical to TRBD1. The CDR3 contains 22 residues. The V gene end was trimmed by 5 bases and the J gene end by 3 bases; junction bases not matched to a gene: 23. From germline, CDR1 is MDHEN and CDR2 SYDVKM. In nucleotides, the CDR3 is TGTGCCAGCAGTCGGAACCGGGACAGGGGGCCTTTTATTACCTTAATCAATCAGCCCCAGCATTTT. Protein: CASSRNRDRGPFITLINQPQHF.

The chain employs TRBV5-8 and TRBJ2-3; D perhaps matches TRBD2 (5 bases). This CDR3 has 13 amino acids. Germline V gene lookup returns CDR1 SGHTS and CDR2 YDEGEE. The V gene lost 4 bases and the J gene lost 3 bases, with 9 bases spanning the gap. The DNA of the CDR3 is TGTGCCAGCAGCCGGGAACGAACAGATACGCAGTATTTT. It is translated as CASSRERTDTQYF.

The rearrangement uses TRBV5-1 and TRBJ2-3; D not resolved. This CDR3 is built from 14 residues. The V gene lost 2 bases and the J gene lost 5 bases, with 12 bases spanning the gap. Germline V lookup: CDR1 SGHRS, CDR2 YFSETQ. The chain's CDR3 is CASSFGPTEDTQYF. The CDR3 DNA is TGCGCCAGCAGCTTTGGCCCCACCGAAGATACGCAGTATTTT.